This record concerns one T cell receptor (beta chain) sequence. Its target is unknown. The sample originates from a study of PD-1 blockade in mismatch repair-deficient tumors. Overall study findings and caveats: Rapid post-treatment expansion, then contraction, generally preceding radiologic response, marked tumor-resident clones.

Profiling relied on immunoSEQ multiplex PCR, and the TCRdb table lists in-frame clones only, not all of them. Here the sample spans approximately 50,000 clones, roughly 80% being singletons. Per germline, CDR1 SGHNT and CDR2 YYREEE (reference sequence). This CDR3 has 15 residues. V shed 4 bases, J shed 7 bases, and the junction held 8 bases outside the gene matches. The rearrangement uses TRBV5-4 and TRBJ2-1; 10 positions match TRBD2. The clonotype comes from an adult with mismatch repair-deficient cancer. Sequenced material: peripheral blood, taken 4 weeks after starting pembrolizumab. The CDR3 is CASSRKREGPNEQFF. The CDR3 bases are TGTGCCAGCAGCAGAAAGCGGGAGGGCCCGAATGAGCAGTTCTTC.